The table lists the clone carrying this T cell receptor beta chain with many counts. No antigen is known for it. The data are from a study of identical twins. Study conclusions and caveats: An excess of low generation probability was shown by twin-shared out-of-frame alpha sequences. Clonotypes of the beta chain that were abundant in cord blood carried fewer insertions (memory repertoires showed none).

Trimming pared 5 bases from V and 5 bases from J, leaving 15 bases between. Germline assignment: CDR1 SQVTM and CDR2 ANQGSEA. This CDR3 is 14 amino acids long. Every sampled donor was Caucasian and healthy. A universal primer site was created by template switching, with the cDNA bearing unique molecular identifiers. TCRdb analysed the 5' RACE reads with MiXCR anew, one entry per CDR3 protein. Altogether 300,000 to 350,000 distinct CDR3 sequences are present, about 12% being singletons, with the ten largest covering about 7%. The sample was also linked to a second study, of yellow fever vaccine responses in identical twins.

Sequenced sample: CD8+ T cells sorted from blood. This TCR derives from a woman between 18 and 29 years old in good health. This chain uses TRBV29-1 with TRBJ2-2, with a possible D match to TRBD1 (6 bases). DNA for the CDR3: TGCAGCGTTACCACAGGGCTTGAGACCGGGGAGCTGTTTTTT. Translated, it gives CSVTTGLETGELFF.